Below, 16 T cell receptor beta chains from the same sample are listed, as sequenced in a study of shared clonotypes between healthy human individuals. Here immunoSEQ multiplex PCR was the method, and the copy in TCRdb shows in-frame clones only, minus some. Of roughly 590,000 clones listed, 95% are singletons. CD45RO negativity and positive selection for CCR7 defined naive CD8 cells, a population that excluded terminally differentiated effector memory CD45RA+ cells. Sequences were obtained from naive CD8+ T cells sorted from blood. The source of these receptors is a woman aged 30 to 39 in good health.

The J gene is TRBJ2-5, the V gene TRBV7-9, with no clear D. The ends were cut back, 0 bases at V and 1 base at J, with 6 bases in the middle. Germline CDR1 SEHNR, CDR2 FQNEAQ (reference sequence). There are 14 residues in the CDR3. CDR3 nucleotides: TGTGCCAGCAGCTTAGCAGGCAGCCAAGAGACCCAGTACTTC. Residues: CASSLAGSQETQYF. Together with reference TRBV7-9 and TRBJ2-5, the CDR3 gives the full variable domain: DTGVSQNPRHKITKRGQNVTFRCDPISEHNRLYWYRQTLGQGPEFLTYFQNEAQLEKSRLLSDRFSAERPKGSFSTLEIQRTEQGDSAMYLCASSLAGSQETQYFGPGTRLLVL.

This rearrangement joins TRBV11-1 to TRBJ2-1, with D tentatively TRBD1 (6 bases). CDR1 is SGHAT, CDR2 FQDESV, per germline (reference sequence). Trimming took 5 bases from V and 5 from J, leaving 13 bases between them. The CDR3 is made up of 14 amino acids. CDR3 sequence: CASSTWTEDNEQFF. The CDR3 DNA is TGTGCCAGCAGCACATGGACAGAAGACAATGAGCAGTTCTTC.

The genes are TRBV6-4 and TRBJ2-7, with no clear D. Germline assignment: CDR1 MRHNA and CDR2 SNTAGT. The length of the CDR3 is 13 residues. The ends were cut back, 3 bases at V and 0 bases at J, with 6 bases in the middle. The DNA for the CDR3 is TGTGCCAGCAGTGAGGCGGCCTCCTACGAGCAGTACTTC. Its protein product is CASSEAASYEQYF.

The rearrangement uses TRBV10-3 and TRBJ2-1, with 9 bases aligning to TRBD2. Losses at the gene ends were 10 bases for V and 5 bases for J; bases not matched to a gene: 12. Germline V gives CDR1 ENHRY, CDR2 SYGVKD. The CDR3 consists of 15 residues. Here the CDR3 DNA reads TGTGCCACCGAGACGATAGCGGGAGCCGACAATGAGCAGTTCTTC. This sequence encodes CATETIAGADNEQFF.

The genes are TRBV10-3 and TRBJ2-7; D may be TRBD1 (6 bases). Germline loops: CDR1 ENHRY, CDR2 SYGVKD. This CDR3 contains 15 residues. V gave up 8 bases and J gave up 0 bases, with 17 bases separating them. The CDR3 loop is CAIGPLDRSSYEQYF. In nucleotides, the CDR3 is TGTGCCATCGGGCCACTTGACAGGAGCTCCTACGAGCAGTACTTC.

CDR3 protein: CASSLGIGFYNEQFF. The CDR3 DNA sequence: TGTGCCAGCAGCTTAGGAATAGGCTTTTACAATGAGCAGTTCTTC. V and J are TRBV13 and TRBJ2-1; D unresolved. The CDR3 has 15 amino acids. Germline V lookup: CDR1 PRHDT, CDR2 FYEKMQ (reference sequence). The germline V and J ends were trimmed by 0 bases and 4 bases, with 10 bases remaining between them.

J is TRBJ2-7 and V is TRBV4-2; 7 bases map to TRBD2. Per the germline V gene, CDR1 is LGHNA and CDR2 is YNFKEQ. The V segment lost 0 bases and the J segment 3 bases; nucleotides outside the gene matches: 11. CDR3 size: 17 residues. The CDR3 coding sequence is TGTGCCAGCAGCCAAGATCAGGAGGCTAGCGGAATCTACGAGCAGTACTTC. Protein sequence: CASSQDQEASGIYEQYF.

This chain links TRBV7-9 with TRBJ1-3, with D unresolved. The CDR3 is 17 residues long. CDR1 and CDR2 from the germline V gene are SEHNR and FQNEAQ (reference sequence). V was pared by 5 bases and J by 0 bases, with 17 bases between. The CDR3 loop reads CASSQRANFISGNTIYF. CDR3 DNA sequence: TGTGCCAGCAGCCAGAGGGCCAACTTCATCTCTGGAAACACCATATATTTT.

The genes are TRBV7-9 and TRBJ2-3; TRBD2 agrees at 12 bases. This CDR3 has 18 residues. The germline V gene has CDR1 SEHNR and CDR2 FQNEAQ (reference sequence). The V and J ends lost 5 bases and 4 bases, in that order; junction bases with no gene match: 13. CDR3 nucleotides: TGTGCCAGCAGCCCCCCTAGCGGGAGGGCCTTAGCAGCAGATACGCAGTATTTT. Protein: CASSPPSGRALAADTQYF.

This clone was seen just once. V and J are TRBV4-2 and TRBJ2-1; 11 nucleotides agree with TRBD2. The CDR3 loop spans 16 amino acids. In germline, CDR1 is LGHNA, CDR2 YNFKEQ. V was clipped by 5 bases and J by 4 bases; unmatched bases: 7. CDR3 sequence (DNA): TGTGCCAGCAGCACTACGACTAGCGGGGCTTACAATGAGCAGTTCTTC. Protein sequence: CASSTTTSGAYNEQFF.

The rearrangement joins TRBV25-1 to TRBJ1-1; a weak D match, TRBD1 (5 bases). The V and J ends lost 2 bases and 7 bases respectively, with 8 bases between them. The CDR3 is 12 residues long. Per the germline V gene, CDR1 is MGHDK and CDR2 is SYGVNS. This CDR3 is CASSEGRGEAFF. CDR3 in DNA: TGTGCCAGCAGTGAAGGGAGGGGTGAAGCTTTCTTT.

This rearrangement joins TRBV5-6 to TRBJ2-5; perhaps TRBD1 as D (5 bases). Germline-derived CDR1 and CDR2 are SGHDT and YYEEEE. This CDR3 is 13 amino acids long. Trimming shortened V by 2 bases and J by 5 bases, and 10 bases separated the two germline ends. The CDR3 DNA sequence: TGTGCCAGCAGCTTTACAGGTACTGAGACCCAGTACTTC. It is translated as CASSFTGTETQYF.

The chain employs TRBV7-2 and TRBJ2-2; 10 bases map to TRBD2. CDR1 is SGHTA, CDR2 FQGNSA, per germline. The CDR3 has 15 amino acids. V was clipped by 2 bases and J by 5 bases; unmatched bases: 2. The CDR3 region has the DNA TGTGCCAGCAGCTTATTAGCGGGAGGTACCGGGGAGCTGTTTTTT. Residues: CASSLLAGGTGELFF.

The chain carries TRBV27 and TRBJ2-3; possibly TRBD1 or TRBD2 for D (5 bases each). V dropped 6 bases and J dropped 2 bases, with 15 bases sitting between them. Germline V CDR1 and CDR2: MNHEY, SMNVEV (reference sequence). This CDR3 is 15 amino acids long. This CDR3 is CASRPGAFPTDTQYF. CDR3 nucleotides: TGTGCCAGCAGGCCCGGGGCCTTCCCCACAGATACGCAGTATTTT.

The chain uses TRBV5-7 and TRBJ1-3, with 9 bases matching TRBD1. TRBV5-7 is given ORF status, its function remaining uncertain. CDR3 size: 18 residues. V shed 0 bases, J shed 1 base, and the junction held 8 bases outside the gene matches. As DNA, the CDR3 is TGTGCCAGCAGCTTGGCCAAAGGACAGGGGACGTCTGGAAACACCATATATTTT. As protein: CASSLAKGQGTSGNTIYF.

The DNA for the CDR3 is TGTGCCAGCAGCTTAGGGGAGGTTCGGGGGGCGTTCACAGATACGCAGTATTTT. Protein product: CASSLGEVRGAFTDTQYF. The chain employs TRBV7-9 and TRBJ2-3, with a possible D match to TRBD2 (7 bases). Trimming removed 1 base at V and 2 bases at J, with 19 bases between. The CDR3 has 18 amino acids. From germline, CDR1 is SEHNR and CDR2 FQNEAQ (reference sequence).